The T cell receptor beta chain under discussion was sequenced for a study of cytomegalovirus exposure and HLA in healthy donors. Findings of the study overall: The study carried out a later analysis of TCR beta sequences. It associated 15,000 to 20,000 of them with specific HLA alleles at a false discovery rate of 0.05.

On this clone: Antigen unknown.

Trimming pared 7 bases from V and 0 bases from J, leaving 6 bases between. CDR1 and CDR2 from the germline V gene are MNHNS and SASEGT. The CDR3 is 12 residues long. PCR amplification relied on 60 Vbeta primers (plus 13 Jbeta primers). TCRdb's copy holds only in-frame clones and misses some; the assay was immunoSEQ multiplex PCR. The sample shows about 130,000 clones, more than 60% of them seen only once. The sequenced material came from PBMCs. This TCR came from a woman aged 40 to 50 in good health and CMV-seronegative. This sequence joins TRBV6-1 and TRBJ1-1; D ambiguous. CDR3 nucleotide sequence: TGTGCCAGCACCCTAATGAACACTGAAGCTTTCTTT. Translation gives CASTLMNTEAFF.